This T cell receptor (beta chain) was found in a study of response to subunit inactivated influenza vaccine. Broader study findings: Each seasonal influenza vaccination, the authors suggested, recruits few new T cells.

TCRdb re-derived calls from the RT-PCR reads in MiXCR, one entry per CDR3 protein. The table has approximately 520,000 distinct CDR3 sequences, about 15% seen once. In regard to this clonotype: The target antigen is unknown.

V lost 5 bases to trimming and J lost 1 base, with 17 bases between them. Germline CDR1 LNHDA, CDR2 SQIVND (reference sequence). The CDR3 loop spans 16 amino acids. The clonotype was recovered from a man aged 50-75 years who received an inactivated influenza vaccine. The sequencing used CD4+ T cells sorted from PBMCs, collected less than 30 months after vaccination. The chain recombines TRBV19 with TRBJ1-1; D remains ambiguous. Written as DNA, the CDR3 is TGTGCCAGTAGTGCCCCACAGAAGACGGGGAACACTGAAGCTTTCTTT. Protein: CASSAPQKTGNTEAFF.